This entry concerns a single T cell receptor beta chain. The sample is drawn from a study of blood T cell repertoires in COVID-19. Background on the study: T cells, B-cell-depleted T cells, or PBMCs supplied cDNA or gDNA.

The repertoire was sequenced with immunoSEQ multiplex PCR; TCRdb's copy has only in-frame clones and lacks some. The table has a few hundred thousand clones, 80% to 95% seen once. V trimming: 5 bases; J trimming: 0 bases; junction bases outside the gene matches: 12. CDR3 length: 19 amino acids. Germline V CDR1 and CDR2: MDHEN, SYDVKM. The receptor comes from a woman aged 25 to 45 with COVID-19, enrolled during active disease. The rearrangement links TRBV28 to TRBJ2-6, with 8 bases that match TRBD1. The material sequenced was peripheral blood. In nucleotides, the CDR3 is TGTGCCAGCAGTACCTTCCCGGGACAGGAATTCTCTGGGGCCAACGTCCTGACTTTC. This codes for CASSTFPGQEFSGANVLTF.